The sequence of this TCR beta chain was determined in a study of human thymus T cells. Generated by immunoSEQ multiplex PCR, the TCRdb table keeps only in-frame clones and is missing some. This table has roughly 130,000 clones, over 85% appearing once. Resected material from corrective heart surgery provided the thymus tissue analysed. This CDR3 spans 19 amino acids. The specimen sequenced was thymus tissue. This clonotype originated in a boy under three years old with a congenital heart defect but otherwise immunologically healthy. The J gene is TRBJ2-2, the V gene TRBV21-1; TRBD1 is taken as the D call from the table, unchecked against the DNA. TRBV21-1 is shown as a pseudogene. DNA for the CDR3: TGTGCCAGCAGCTCCGCCTCCCCCGGGACAGGGCTTAACACCGGGGAGCTGTTTTTT. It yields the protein CASSSASPGTGLNTGELFF.